This T cell receptor (beta chain) emerged from a study of blood T cell repertoires in COVID-19. Looking at the study overall: Acute and convalescent COVID-19 specimens originated in the United States, Italy and Spain.

Original data processing: Reference gene primer amplification in the assay estimated nucleated cell counts. The repertoire was sequenced with immunoSEQ multiplex PCR; TCRdb's copy has only in-frame clones and lacks some. The V and J calls and clone size were taken over from that table, and D and trimming were inferred from the DNA. The repertoire holds hundreds of thousands of clones, with over 80% as singletons. The length of the CDR3 is 15 residues. Germline assignment: CDR1 SQVTM and CDR2 ANQGSEA. Trimming cost V 4 bases and J 7 bases; bases outside gene matches: 12. This sequence originates from a woman aged 70-85 years with active or convalescent COVID-19. The sequenced material came from peripheral blood. The V call is TRBV29-1, the J call TRBJ1-5, with TRBD1 matching over 8 bases. Here the CDR3 reads CSVVGPGGVGQPQHF. The CDR3 coding sequence is TGCAGCGTTGTTGGCCCAGGGGGCGTAGGGCAGCCCCAGCATTTT. Full variable domain (outside the CDR3, taken from reference TRBV29-1 and TRBJ1-5): SAVISQKPSRDICQRGTSLTIQCQVDSQVTMMFWYRQQPGQSLTLIATANQGSEATYESGFVIDKFPISRPNLTFSTLTVSNMSPEDSSIYLCSVVGPGGVGQPQHFGDGTRLSIL.